This TCR beta chain was found in a study of T-cell memory formation after mild COVID-19. Notes on the study in general: From day 15 to 85, contracting clones were balanced between CD4 and CD8, whereas later expanders leaned toward CD4+. There were some responding clones in pre-infection memory, which suggested that cross-reactive memory had joined.

Barcoded TCR alpha and TCR beta cDNA libraries with UMIs came from 5'RACE using constant-segment primers. MiXCR, applied by TCRdb to the 5' RACE reads, yields one record per CDR3 protein. The sample holds about 29,000 distinct CDR3 sequences, less than 15% seen once. The length of the CDR3 is 12 residues. The J segment lost 11 bases and the V segment lost 6 bases, leaving 9 bases of the junction unmatched. This clonotype is labeled as medium-sized. Its antigen is not known. The clonotype comes from an adult woman who had mild COVID-19 (a few samples of this study predate the infection). Cell type and time point are not known. The chain couples TRBV12-3 or TRBV12-4 to TRBJ1-2; 7 bases map to TRBD1. Material for sequencing was PBMCs or a T cell subset sorted from them (not recorded which). CDR3 sequence (DNA): TGTGCCAGCAGGGCGACAGGGATAAGGTACACCTTC. This encodes CASRATGIRYTF.